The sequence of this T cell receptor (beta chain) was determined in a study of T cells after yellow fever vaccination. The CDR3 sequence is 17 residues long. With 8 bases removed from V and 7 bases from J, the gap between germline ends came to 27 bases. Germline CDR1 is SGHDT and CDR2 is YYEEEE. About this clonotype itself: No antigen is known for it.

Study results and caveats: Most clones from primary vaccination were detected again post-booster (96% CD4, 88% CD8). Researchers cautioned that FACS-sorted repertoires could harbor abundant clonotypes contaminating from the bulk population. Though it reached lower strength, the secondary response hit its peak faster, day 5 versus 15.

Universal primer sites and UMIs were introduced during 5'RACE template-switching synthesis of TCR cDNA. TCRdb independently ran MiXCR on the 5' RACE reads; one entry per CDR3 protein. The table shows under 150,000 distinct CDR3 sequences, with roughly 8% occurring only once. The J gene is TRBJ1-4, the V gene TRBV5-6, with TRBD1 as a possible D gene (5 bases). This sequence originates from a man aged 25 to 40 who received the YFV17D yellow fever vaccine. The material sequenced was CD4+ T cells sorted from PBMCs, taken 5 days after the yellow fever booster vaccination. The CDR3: CARSPGIRGYHTEKLFF. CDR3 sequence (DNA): TGTGCCAGGAGCCCCGGGATCCGGGGCTACCATACTGAAAAACTGTTTTTT.